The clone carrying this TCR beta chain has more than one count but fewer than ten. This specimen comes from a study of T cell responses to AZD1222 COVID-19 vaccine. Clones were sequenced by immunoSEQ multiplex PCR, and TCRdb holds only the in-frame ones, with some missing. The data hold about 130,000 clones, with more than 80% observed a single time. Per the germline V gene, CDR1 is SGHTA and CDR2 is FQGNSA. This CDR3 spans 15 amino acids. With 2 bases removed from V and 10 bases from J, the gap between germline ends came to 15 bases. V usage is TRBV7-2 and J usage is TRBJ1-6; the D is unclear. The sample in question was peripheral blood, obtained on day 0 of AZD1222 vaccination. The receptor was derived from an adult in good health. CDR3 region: CASSLRRDKISPLHF. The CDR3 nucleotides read TGTGCCAGCAGCTTAAGGCGGGATAAAATCTCACCCCTCCACTTT.